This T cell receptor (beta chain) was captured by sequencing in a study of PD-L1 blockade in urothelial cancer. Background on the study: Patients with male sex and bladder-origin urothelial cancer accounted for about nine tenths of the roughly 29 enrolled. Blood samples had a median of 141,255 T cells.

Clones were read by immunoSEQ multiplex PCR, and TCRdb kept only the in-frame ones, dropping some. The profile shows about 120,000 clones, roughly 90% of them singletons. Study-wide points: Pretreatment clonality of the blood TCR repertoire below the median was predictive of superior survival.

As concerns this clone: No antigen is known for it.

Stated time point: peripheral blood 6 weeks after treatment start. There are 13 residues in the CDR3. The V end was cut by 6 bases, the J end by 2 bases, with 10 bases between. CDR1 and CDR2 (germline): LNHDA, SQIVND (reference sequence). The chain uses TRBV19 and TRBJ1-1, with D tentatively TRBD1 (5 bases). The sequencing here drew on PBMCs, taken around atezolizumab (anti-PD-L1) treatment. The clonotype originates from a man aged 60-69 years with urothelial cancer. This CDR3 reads CASRSQGNTEAFF. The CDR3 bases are TGTGCCAGTAGATCGCAGGGTAACACTGAAGCTTTCTTT.